These T cell receptor beta chains were read from a single sample in a study of CD8 T cells in Susac syndrome. TCRdb re-analysed the immunoSEQ multiplex PCR reads in MiXCR, keeping a single row per CDR3 protein. The sample records 95,000 to 150,000 distinct CDR3 sequences, around 94% being singletons. The sample taken for sequencing was CD8+ T cells from PBMCs. Receptor source: a human donor with Susac syndrome. The conserved cysteine and the conserved F or W are not part of the CDR3 here.

V gene	J gene	CDR3 protein
TRBV10-3	TRBJ2-3	AISEGYLTDTQY
TRBV9	TRBJ2-6	ASSPPTRQGAPRKAGANVLT
TRBV15	TRBJ2-7	ATSRIVTRDFLVEQY
TRBV20-1	TRBJ2-3	SARVASGSVDTQY
TRBV7-9	TRBJ2-5	ASSPDQETQY
TRBV25-1	TRBJ1-2	ASSEWGQIGYT
TRBV12-5	TRBJ1-5	ASGLDPGERDNQPQH
TRBV27	TRBJ1-1	ASSQTGGNSEAF
TRBV2	TRBJ2-7	ASNTPSYEQY
TRBV7-8	TRBJ1-5	ASSSTQGSNQPQH
TRBV4-1	TRBJ1-5	ASSQWSPGQVYQPQH
TRBV5-6	TRBJ2-7	ASSLGARAPYEQY
TRBV6-6	TRBJ2-5	ASMGGPETQY
TRBV7-2	TRBJ1-5	ASSLKSGPGQGNQPQH
TRBV7-6	TRBJ1-2	ASTQTPGSNYGYT
TRBV30	TRBJ2-7	AWSALGQGNEQY